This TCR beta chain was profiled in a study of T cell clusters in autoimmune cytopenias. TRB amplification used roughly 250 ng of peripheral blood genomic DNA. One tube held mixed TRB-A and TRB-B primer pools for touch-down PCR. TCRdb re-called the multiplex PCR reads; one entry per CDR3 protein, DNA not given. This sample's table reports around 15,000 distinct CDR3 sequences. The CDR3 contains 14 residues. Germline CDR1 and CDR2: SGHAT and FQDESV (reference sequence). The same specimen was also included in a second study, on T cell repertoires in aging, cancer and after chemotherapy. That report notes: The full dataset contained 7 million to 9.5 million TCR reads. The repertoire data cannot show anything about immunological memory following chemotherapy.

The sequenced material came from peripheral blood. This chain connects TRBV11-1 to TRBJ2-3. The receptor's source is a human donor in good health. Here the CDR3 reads CASSRVGPTDTQYF.